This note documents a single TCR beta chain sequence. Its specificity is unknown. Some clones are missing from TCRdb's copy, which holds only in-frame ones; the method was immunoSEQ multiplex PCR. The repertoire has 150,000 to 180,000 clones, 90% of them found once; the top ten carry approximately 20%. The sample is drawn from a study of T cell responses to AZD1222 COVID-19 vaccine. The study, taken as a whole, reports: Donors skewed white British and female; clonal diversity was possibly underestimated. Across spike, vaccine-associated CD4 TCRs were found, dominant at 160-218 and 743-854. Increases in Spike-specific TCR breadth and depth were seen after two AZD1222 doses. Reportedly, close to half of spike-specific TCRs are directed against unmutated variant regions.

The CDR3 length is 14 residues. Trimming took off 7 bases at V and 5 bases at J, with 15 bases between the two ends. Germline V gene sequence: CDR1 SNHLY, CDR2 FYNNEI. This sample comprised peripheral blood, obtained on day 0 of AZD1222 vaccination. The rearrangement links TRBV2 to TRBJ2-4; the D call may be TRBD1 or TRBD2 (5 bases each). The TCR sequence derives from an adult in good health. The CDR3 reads CASTSLLGENIQYF. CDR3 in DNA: TGTGCCAGCACCTCTTTATTGGGGGAAAACATTCAGTACTTC.